This TCR beta chain was found in a study of cytomegalovirus exposure and HLA in healthy donors. Study-wide background: HLA-typed donors were the source of about 90 million unique TCRs held in an early data release.

The study, taken as a whole, reports: A likely sequencing artifact accounted for one observed cluster of highly shared sequence variants. Specificity for CMV antigens was confirmed in vitro for three of the CMV-associated chains. Later analysis showed TCR association rates varying by HLA locus, highest for DRB1 and lowest for HLA-C.

Germline CDR1 reads MNHEY; CDR2 reads SMNVEV (reference sequence). Trimming removed 2 bases from V and 4 bases from J; junction bases left unmatched: 13. The CDR3 is 18 residues long. Both 60 Vbeta primers and 13 Jbeta primers went into the PCR. Libraries were prepared by immunoSEQ multiplex PCR; TCRdb keeps only in-frame clonotypes and omits some of them. The table includes approximately 100,000 clones, roughly 76% detected once. As concerns this clone: Its specificity is not known.

The specimen sequenced was PBMCs. The origin of this receptor is a woman aged 45-60 years in good health and CMV-seropositive. This chain joins TRBV27 and TRBJ2-1; 8 bases match TRBD1. The CDR3 DNA sequence: TGTGCCAGCAGTTTAGGGGCAGGGGGCTCGCTAGGGTACAATGAGCAGTTCTTC. This codes for CASSLGAGGSLGYNEQFF.